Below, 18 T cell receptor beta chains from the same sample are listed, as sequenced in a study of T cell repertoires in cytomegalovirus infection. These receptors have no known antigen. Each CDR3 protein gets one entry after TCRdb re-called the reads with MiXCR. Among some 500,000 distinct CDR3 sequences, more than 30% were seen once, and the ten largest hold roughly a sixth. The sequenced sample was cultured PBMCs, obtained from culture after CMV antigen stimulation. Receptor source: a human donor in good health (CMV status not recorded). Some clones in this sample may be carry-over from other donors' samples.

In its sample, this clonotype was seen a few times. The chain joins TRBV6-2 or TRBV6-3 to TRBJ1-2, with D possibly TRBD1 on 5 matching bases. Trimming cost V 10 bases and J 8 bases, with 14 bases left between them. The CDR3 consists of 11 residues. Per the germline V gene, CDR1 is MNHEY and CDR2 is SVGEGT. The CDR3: CATYDSFGYTF. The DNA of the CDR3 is TGTGCCACCTACGACAGTTTCGGCTACACCTTC.

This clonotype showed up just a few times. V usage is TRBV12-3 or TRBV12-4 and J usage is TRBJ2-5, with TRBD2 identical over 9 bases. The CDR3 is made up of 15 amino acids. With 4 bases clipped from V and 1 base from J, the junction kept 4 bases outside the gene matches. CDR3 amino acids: CASSWLAGLQETQYF. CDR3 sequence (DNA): TGTGCCAGCAGTTGGCTAGCGGGGCTCCAAGAGACCCAGTACTTC.

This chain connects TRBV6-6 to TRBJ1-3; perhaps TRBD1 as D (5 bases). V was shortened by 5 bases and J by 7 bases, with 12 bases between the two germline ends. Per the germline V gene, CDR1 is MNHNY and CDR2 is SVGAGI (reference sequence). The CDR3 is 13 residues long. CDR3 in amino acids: CASSGGSGNTIYF. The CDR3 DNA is TGTGCCAGCAGTGGGGGTTCAGGGAACACCATATATTTT.

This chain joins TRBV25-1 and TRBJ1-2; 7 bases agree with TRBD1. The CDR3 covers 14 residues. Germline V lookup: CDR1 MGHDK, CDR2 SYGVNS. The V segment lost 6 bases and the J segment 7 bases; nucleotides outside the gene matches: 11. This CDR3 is CASRRGAGGFGYTF. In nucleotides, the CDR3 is TGTGCCAGCAGAAGGGGCGCAGGGGGATTTGGCTACACCTTC.

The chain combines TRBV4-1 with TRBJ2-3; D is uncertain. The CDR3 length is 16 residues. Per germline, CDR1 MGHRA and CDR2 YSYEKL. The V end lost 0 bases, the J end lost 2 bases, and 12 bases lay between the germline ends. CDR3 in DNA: TGCGCCAGCAGCCAAGATAGTTGGGGATACACAGATACGCAGTATTTT. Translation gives CASSQDSWGYTDTQYF.

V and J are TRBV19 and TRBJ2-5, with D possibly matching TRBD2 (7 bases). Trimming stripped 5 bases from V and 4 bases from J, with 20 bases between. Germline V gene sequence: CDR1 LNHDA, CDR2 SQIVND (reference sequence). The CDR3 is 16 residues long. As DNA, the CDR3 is TGTGCCAGTAGTCCATATAGACGGGGGGCCGGAGAGACCCAGTACTTC. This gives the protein CASSPYRRGAGETQYF.

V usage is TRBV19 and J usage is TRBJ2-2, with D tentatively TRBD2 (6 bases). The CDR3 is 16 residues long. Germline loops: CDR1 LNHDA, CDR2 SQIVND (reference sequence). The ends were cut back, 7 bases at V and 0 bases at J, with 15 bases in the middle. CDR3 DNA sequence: TGTGCCAGTATTAGTACGGGAGCCGCGAACACCGGGGAGCTGTTTTTT. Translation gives CASISTGAANTGELFF.

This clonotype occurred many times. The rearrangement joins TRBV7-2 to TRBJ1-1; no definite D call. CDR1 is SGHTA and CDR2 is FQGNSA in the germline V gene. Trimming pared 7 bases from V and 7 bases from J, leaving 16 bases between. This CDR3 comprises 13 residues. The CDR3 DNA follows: TGTGCCAGCAACGCCTTCGTAGGAGGTGAAGCTTTCTTT. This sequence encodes CASNAFVGGEAFF.

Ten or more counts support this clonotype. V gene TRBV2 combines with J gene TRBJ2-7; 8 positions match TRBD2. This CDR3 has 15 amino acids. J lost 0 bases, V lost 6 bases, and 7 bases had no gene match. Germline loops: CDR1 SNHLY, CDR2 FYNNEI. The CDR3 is CASSPGLGFSYEQYV. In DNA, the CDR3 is TGTGCCAGCAGCCCGGGACTAGGATTCTCCTACGAGCAGTACGTC.

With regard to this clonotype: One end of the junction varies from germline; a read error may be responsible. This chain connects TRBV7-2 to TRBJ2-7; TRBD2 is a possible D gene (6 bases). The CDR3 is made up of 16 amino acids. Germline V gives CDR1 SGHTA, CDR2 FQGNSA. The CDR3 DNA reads TGTGCCAGCAGCTGGGAGGACCACCGTGGGACCTACGAGCAGTCCTTC. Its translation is CASSWEDHRGTYEQSF.

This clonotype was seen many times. The CDR3 coding sequence is TGTGCCAGCAGCTTAACTGCACTATGGGCTAGCGGTAGCTCCTACAATGAGCAGTTCTTC. Encoded protein: CASSLTALWASGSSYNEQFF. The chain couples TRBV7-3 to TRBJ2-1; 7 positions match TRBD2. J was trimmed by 0 bases and V by 0 bases; bases with no gene match: 14. Germline lookup yields CDR1 SGHTA and CDR2 FQGTGA. The CDR3 sequence is 20 residues long. Full variable domain (outside the CDR3, taken from reference TRBV7-3 and TRBJ2-1): GAGVSQTPSNKVTEKGKYVELRCDPISGHTALYWYRQSLGQGPEFLIYFQGTGAADDSGLPNDRFFAVRPEGSVSTLKIQRTERGDSAVYLCASSLTALWASGSSYNEQFFGPGTRLTVL.

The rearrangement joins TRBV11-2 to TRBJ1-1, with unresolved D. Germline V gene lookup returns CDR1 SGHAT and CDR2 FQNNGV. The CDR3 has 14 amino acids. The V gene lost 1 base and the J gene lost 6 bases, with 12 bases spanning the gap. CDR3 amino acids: CASSLAWAGAEAFF. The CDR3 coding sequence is TGTGCCAGCAGCTTAGCTTGGGCTGGCGCTGAAGCTTTCTTT.

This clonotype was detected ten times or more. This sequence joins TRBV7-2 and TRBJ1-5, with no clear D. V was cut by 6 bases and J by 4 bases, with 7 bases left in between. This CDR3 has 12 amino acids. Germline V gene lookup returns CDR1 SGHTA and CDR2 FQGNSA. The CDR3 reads CASSSGNQPQHF. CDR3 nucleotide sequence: TGTGCCAGCAGTTCTGGGAATCAGCCCCAGCATTTT.

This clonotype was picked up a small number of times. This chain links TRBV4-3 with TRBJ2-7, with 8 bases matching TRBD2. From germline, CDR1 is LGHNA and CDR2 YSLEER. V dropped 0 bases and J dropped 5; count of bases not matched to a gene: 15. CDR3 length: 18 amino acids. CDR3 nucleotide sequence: TGCGCCAGCAGCCAAGATCTATTCAGCGGGAGCACATATAACGAGCAGTACTTC. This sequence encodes CASSQDLFSGSTYNEQYF.

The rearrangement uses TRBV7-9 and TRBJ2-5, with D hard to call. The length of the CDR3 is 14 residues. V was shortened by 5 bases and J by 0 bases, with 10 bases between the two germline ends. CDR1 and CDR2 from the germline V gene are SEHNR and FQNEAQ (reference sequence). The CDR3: CASSDSQYQETQYF. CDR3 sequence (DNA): TGTGCCAGCAGCGATTCTCAGTACCAAGAGACCCAGTACTTC. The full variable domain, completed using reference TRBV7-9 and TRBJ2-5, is DTGVSQNPRHKITKRGQNVTFRCDPISEHNRLYWYRQTLGQGPEFLTYFQNEAQLEKSRLLSDRFSAERPKGSFSTLEIQRTEQGDSAMYLCASSDSQYQETQYFGPGTRLLVL.

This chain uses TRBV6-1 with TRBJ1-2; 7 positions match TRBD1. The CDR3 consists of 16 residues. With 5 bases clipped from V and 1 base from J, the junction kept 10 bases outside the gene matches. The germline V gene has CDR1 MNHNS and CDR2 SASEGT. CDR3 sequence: CASSLSSGTDNYGYTF. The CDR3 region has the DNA TGTGCCAGCAGTTTATCATCCGGGACAGATAACTATGGCTACACCTTC.

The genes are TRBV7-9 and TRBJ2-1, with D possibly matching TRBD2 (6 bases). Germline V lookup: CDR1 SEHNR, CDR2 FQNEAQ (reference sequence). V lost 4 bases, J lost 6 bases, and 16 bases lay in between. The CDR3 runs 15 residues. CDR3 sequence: CASSSTGTLSNEQFF. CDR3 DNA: TGTGCCAGCAGCTCAACCGGGACTTTAAGCAATGAGCAGTTCTTC.

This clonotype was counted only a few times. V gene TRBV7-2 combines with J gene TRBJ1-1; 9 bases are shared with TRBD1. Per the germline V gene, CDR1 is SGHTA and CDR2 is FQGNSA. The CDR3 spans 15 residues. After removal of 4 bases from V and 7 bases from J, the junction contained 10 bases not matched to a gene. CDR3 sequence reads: CASSSFSGQGFEAFF. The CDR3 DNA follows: TGTGCCAGCAGCTCTTTTTCGGGACAGGGTTTTGAAGCTTTCTTT.